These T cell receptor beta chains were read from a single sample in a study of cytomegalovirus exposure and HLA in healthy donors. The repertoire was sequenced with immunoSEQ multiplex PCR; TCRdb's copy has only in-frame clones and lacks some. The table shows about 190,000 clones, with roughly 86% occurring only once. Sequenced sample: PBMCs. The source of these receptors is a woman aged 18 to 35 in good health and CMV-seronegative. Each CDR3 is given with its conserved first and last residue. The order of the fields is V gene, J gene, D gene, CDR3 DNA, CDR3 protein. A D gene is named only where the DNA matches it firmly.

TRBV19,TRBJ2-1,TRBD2,TGTGCCAGTAGTATCCCCCGGGGGGACGAGCAGTTCTTC,CASSIPRGDEQFF
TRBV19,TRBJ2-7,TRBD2,TGTGCCAGTAGTAGATCTAGCGGGGGTTTCCATGCAGCCTACGAGCAGTACTTC,CASSRSSGGFHAAYEQYF
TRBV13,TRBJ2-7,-,TGTGCCAGCAGCTATGACAGTTTCTCCTACGAGCAGTACTTC,CASSYDSFSYEQYF
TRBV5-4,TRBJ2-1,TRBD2,TGTGCCAGCAGTGGGAATGCGGGAGCGGGTGAGCAGTTCTTC,CASSGNAGAGEQFF
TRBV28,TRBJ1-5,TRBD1,TGTGCCAGCAGCCGGGACAGGGCGAATCAGCCCCAGCATTTT,CASSRDRANQPQHF
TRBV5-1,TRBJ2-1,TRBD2,TGCGCCAGCAGCTTCGATGGACTAGCGGGAGGCAATGAGCAGTTCTTC,CASSFDGLAGGNEQFF
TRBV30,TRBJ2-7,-,TGTGCCTGGAGCGACACAGGGATCTACGAGCAGTACTTC,CAWSDTGIYEQYF
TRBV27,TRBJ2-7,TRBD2,TGTGCCAGCAGTTTACGGCAACTAGCGGGTTCCGTGTACGAGCAGTACTTC,CASSLRQLAGSVYEQYF
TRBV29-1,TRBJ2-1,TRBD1,TGCAGCGTTGAAGTCCCCTCGGGACAGATAAACAATGAGCAGTTCTTC,CSVEVPSGQINNEQFF
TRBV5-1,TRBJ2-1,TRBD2,TGCGCCAGCAGCCTTCTCGGGACTAGAAATGAAGATGAGCAGTTCTTC,CASSLLGTRNEDEQFF
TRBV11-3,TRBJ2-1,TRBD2,TGTGCCAGCAGCCCTAGCGCCGGGGGACTAGCGGGATCAAATGAGCAGTTCTTC,CASSPSAGGLAGSNEQFF
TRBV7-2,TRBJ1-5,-,TGTGCCAGCAGCTTTATCCAGGGCAATCAGCCCCAGCATTTT,CASSFIQGNQPQHF